A single sample is the source of the 8 T cell receptor delta chains below, sequenced in a study of γδ T cells in repeated Plasmodium falciparum infection. TCRdb reran clone calling via CATT on the multiplex PCR reads. The table includes about 48,000 delta-chain clones, roughly 1.5% detected once. Vgamma9/Vdelta2+ and Vdelta2-negative gammadelta T cells were flow-sorted from PBMC for bulk sequencing. Material for sequencing was gamma-delta T cells from blood. The receptor set was obtained from a pool of human donors (malaria-infected and uninfected, not separated).

About this clone itself: TCRdb lists the protein of a much larger clone for this DNA, which differs at residue 17, so this is likely a read error; the protein given here is translated from the DNA itself. The V gene is TRDV1, the J gene TRDJ1, with 9 nucleotides matching TRDD3. TCRdb lists no J gene, so it was determined here by aligning the DNA to germline. The CDR3 covers 21 residues. Germline V gene lookup returns CDR1 TSWWSYY and CDR2 QGS. CDR3 sequence reads: CALGERPFFPLLLGDTGKLIF. CDR3 in DNA: TGTGCTCTTGGGGAACGGCCCTTTTTCCCACTTTTACTGGGGGACACCGGTAAACTCATCTTT.

This clone was detected ten times or more. This DNA translates differently at residue 6 from the TCRdb protein, which is that of a much larger clone; a read error is likely, and the protein shown is the DNA's own translation. The chain combines TRDV3 with TRDJ1, with TRDD3 matching over 9 bases. The CDR3 consists of 18 residues. From germline, CDR1 is TVYSNPD and CDR2 GDNSRS (reference sequence). V dropped 1 base and J dropped 0; count of bases not matched to a gene: 15. The CDR3 bases are TGTGCCTTTAACAGGAGTCGTTGGGGGATAAAGGACACCGATAAACTCATCTTT. It encodes CAFNRSRWGIKDTDKLIF.

Many counts were recorded for this clone. TCRdb assigns this DNA the protein of a much larger clone, which departs from its translation at residue 10; this likely reflects a read error, and the protein shown comes from translating the DNA. V gene TRDV1 combines with J gene TRDJ1; D is possibly TRDD2 or TRDD3 (6 bases each). Trimming shortened V by 2 bases and J by 1 base, and 17 bases separated the two germline ends. This CDR3 is 17 amino acids long. Germline V lookup: CDR1 TSWWSYY, CDR2 QGS. The CDR3 region has the DNA TGTGCTCTTGGGGAAACGTCCTACTGGGCATCCACCGATAAACTCATCTTT. Translation: CALGETSYWASTDKLIF.

This clone was counted only a few times. It differs at one base from a far larger clone, so likely a read error. The limits of the CDR3 on the DNA are not certain, so only TCRdb's listed CDR3 is given. This chain connects TRDV1 to TRDJ1; the listed D gene, TRDD3, was not tested against the DNA. Ends included, the CDR3 has 20 residues. CDR1 TSWWSYY and CDR2 QGS come from the germline V gene. The CDR3 here is CALGEKGLPVFWGTTIKLIF.

In this sample, this clone turned up many times. Other DNA variants within this sample encode the same CDR3. This chain joins TRDV1 and TRDJ1, with 9 bases lining up with TRDD2. The junction had 48 bases not matched to a gene; V was cut back by 1 base and J by 0 bases. Germline CDR1 TSWWSYY, CDR2 QGS. The CDR3 totals 31 residues. The CDR3 sequence: CALGEHRGLLPSYLHPYRPLLVRGYTDKLIF. Here the CDR3 DNA reads TGTGCTCTTGGGGAACATCGGGGCCTCCTTCCTTCCTACCTCCACCCTTACCGACCCCTTTTGGTGAGGGGGTACACCGATAAACTCATCTTT.

A word on this clone: This DNA's translation and the protein TCRdb lists, from a much larger clone, do not match at residue 3, likely due to a read error; the protein shown is translated from the DNA. V usage is TRDV3 and J usage is TRDJ1; D might be TRDD3 (6 bases). Since TCRdb gives no J gene, matching the DNA to germline was used here to assign it. The CDR3 covers 20 residues. Per germline, CDR1 TVYSNPD and CDR2 GDNSRS (reference sequence). The V end lost 5 bases, the J end lost 3 bases, and 37 bases lay between the germline ends. The CDR3 nucleotides read TGTGCCCTTGAATATATAGCCCCCCATGGCTGGGGATTGTCATCCGATAAACTCATCTTT. Residues: CALEYIAPHGWGLSSDKLIF.

About this clone itself: TCRdb pairs this DNA with a much larger clone's protein that differs at residue 3, likely a read error; the protein shown was translated from the DNA. This chain uses TRDV1 with TRDJ1, with D possibly TRDD3 on 6 matching bases. The germline gives CDR1 TSWWSYY, CDR2 QGS. The CDR3 extends over 13 amino acids. CDR3 residues: CAPGEIPQTQLIF. In DNA form, the CDR3 reads TGTGCTCCTGGGGAGATACCCCAAACTCAACTCATCTTT.

A remark on this clone: TCRdb pairs this DNA with a much larger clone's protein that differs at residue 15, likely a read error; the protein shown was translated from the DNA. The rearrangement links TRDV1 to TRDJ1; unclear D gene. The J gene, left out of TCRdb, was set here by checking the DNA against germline. CDR3 length: 20 residues. The germline V gene has CDR1 TSWWSYY and CDR2 QGS. V shed 1 base and J shed 3 bases, with 27 bases lying between them. The DNA for the CDR3 is TGTGCTCTTGGGGAACCCGCAACTCAGGTAGTGATGGCGTACGCCGATAAACTCATCTTT. Encoded protein: CALGEPATQVVMAYADKLIF.